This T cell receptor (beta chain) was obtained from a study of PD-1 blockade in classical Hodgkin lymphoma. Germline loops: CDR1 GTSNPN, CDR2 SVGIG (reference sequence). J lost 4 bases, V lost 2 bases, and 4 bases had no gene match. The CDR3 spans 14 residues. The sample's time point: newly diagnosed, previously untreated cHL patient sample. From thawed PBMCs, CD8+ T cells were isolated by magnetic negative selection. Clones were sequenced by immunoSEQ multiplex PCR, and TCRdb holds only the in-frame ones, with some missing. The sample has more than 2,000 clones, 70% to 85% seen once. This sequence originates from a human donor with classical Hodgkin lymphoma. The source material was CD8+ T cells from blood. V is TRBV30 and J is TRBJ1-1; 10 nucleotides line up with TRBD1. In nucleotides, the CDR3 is TGTGCCTGGAGTTCCGGGACAGGGGCCACTGAAGCTTTCTTT. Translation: CAWSSGTGATEAFF.